This TCR beta chain was documented in a study of blood T cells in healthy people across ages. Through a sample-barcoded 5' primer and a J-beta primer mix, a second PCR was run for roughly 6 to 12 cycles. Each cDNA molecule, via a template-switch adaptor with 12 random nucleotides, was tagged. TCRdb reanalysed the 5' RACE reads using MiXCR and keeps one entry per CDR3 protein. Found here are around 870,000 distinct CDR3 sequences, about 30% of them singletons; the top ten hold 17%. The CDR3 runs to 14 residues. Looked up from germline, CDR1 is DFQATT and CDR2 is SNEGSKA (reference sequence). The trim removed 0 bases at V and 7 bases at J, leaving 6 bases unmatched.

This receptor was identified in an elderly woman in good health. The sequencing input was blood. The chain joins TRBV20-1 to TRBJ1-2, with 9 bases that match TRBD1. CDR3 sequence reads: CSARDYRGPSGYTF. CDR3 in DNA: TGCAGTGCTAGAGATTACAGGGGGCCGTCTGGCTACACCTTC.